This TCR beta chain derives from a study of OX40 agonist ivuxolimab in advanced cancers. Regarding the study as a whole: Antigens targeted by the expanded peripheral T cells were not determined. Relatively little clonal expansion, among the lowest observed, appeared in partial responders at 0.1-3.0 mg/kg.

On this clone itself: Its antigen remains unidentified. Other DNA sequences of this sample code for an identical CDR3.

Data came from immunoSEQ multiplex PCR; TCRdb stores just in-frame clones and leaves some out. The data show about 110,000 clones, with 75% to 95% seen just once and around 0.5% held by the top ten. Enrollment shut out patients with autoimmune disease history or systemic immunosuppression. The material sequenced was CD4+ or CD8+ T cells sorted from blood, taken in a trial of the OX40 agonist ivuxolimab. The clonotype originates from an adult with an advanced solid tumor such as melanoma, head and neck, liver or kidney cancer.

This chain's CDR3 is CASSPGGNQPQHF. CDR3 bases: TGTGCCAGCTCACCAGGGGGAAATCAGCCCCAGCATTTT. The J gene is TRBJ1-5, the V gene TRBV18; the D gene is possibly TRBD1 (5 bases). The germline V gene has CDR1 KGHSH and CDR2 LQKENI. The CDR3 length is 13 residues. The V and J ends lost 2 bases and 4 bases respectively, with 6 bases between them.